This entry concerns a single T cell receptor beta chain. The data originate from a study of cytomegalovirus exposure and HLA in healthy donors. PCR primers comprised 60 Vbeta and 13 Jbeta primers. Sequencing used immunoSEQ multiplex PCR; TCRdb keeps in-frame clones, though not all of them. This table lists some 130,000 clones. The CDR3 has 12 amino acids. Germline V CDR1 and CDR2: MNHEY, SVGAGI. V lost 11 bases to trimming and J lost 6 bases; unmatched junction nucleotides: 5. Sequenced sample: PBMCs. This sequence originates from a woman aged 40 to 49 in good health and CMV-seropositive. The chain combines TRBV6-5 with TRBJ2-2; 8 bases match TRBD1. The CDR3 loop is CAARTGPGELFF. The CDR3 DNA follows: TGTGCCGCCCGGACAGGGCCCGGGGAGCTGTTTTTT.